A single sample is the source of the 25 T cell receptor beta chains below, sequenced in a study of blood T cell repertoires in COVID-19. Measured with immunoSEQ multiplex PCR; TCRdb has only the in-frame clones, and not every one. The repertoire includes some 45,000 clones, nearly 85% of them detected once, and 7.5% to 9.5% sits in the top ten. The sample taken for sequencing was peripheral blood. The receptor set was obtained from an older man in a cohort sampled during active COVID-19.

In this sample, this clone turned up a few times. The rearrangement joins TRBV4-2 to TRBJ2-7, with 9 bases matching TRBD1. The CDR3 spans 15 residues. The germline gives CDR1 LGHNA, CDR2 YNFKEQ. V shed 1 base and J 3 bases; nucleotides not matched to a gene: 4. CDR3 loop: CASSQGPGQGYEQYF. As DNA, the CDR3 is TGTGCCAGCAGCCAAGGCCCGGGACAGGGCTACGAGCAGTACTTC.

The V gene is TRBV18, the J gene TRBJ2-5; 8 nucleotides match TRBD1. The CDR3 spans 14 residues. Germline V CDR1 and CDR2: KGHSH, LQKENI. V lost 4 bases and J lost 4; bases outside the gene matches: 5. The CDR3 DNA sequence: TGTGCCAGCTCACTTAGACAGGGGCTAGAGACCCAGTACTTC. It specifies CASSLRQGLETQYF.

The J gene is TRBJ2-1, the V gene TRBV11-2, with TRBD1 matching over 9 bases. The ends lost 5 bases at V and 7 bases at J; junction bases unmatched: 9. From germline, CDR1 is SGHAT and CDR2 FQNNGV. This CDR3 region has 15 residues. The CDR3 loop is CASSPGTGKSNEQFF. The CDR3 DNA follows: TGTGCCAGCAGCCCAGGGACAGGGAAATCAAATGAGCAGTTCTTC.

This rearrangement joins TRBV6-5 to TRBJ1-2; maybe TRBD1 (5 bases). Trimming took off 7 bases at V and 4 bases at J, with 19 bases between the two ends. CDR1 and CDR2 (germline): MNHEY, SVGAGI. The CDR3 length is 15 residues. The CDR3 is CASTSRGAGTYGYTF. CDR3 nucleotides: TGTGCCAGCACTAGTAGGGGCGCAGGTACCTATGGCTACACCTTC.

The chain has TRBV28 and TRBJ2-1; 12 positions match TRBD2. The V segment lost 2 bases and the J segment 2 bases; nucleotides outside the gene matches: 7. The CDR3 extends over 18 amino acids. The germline V gene has CDR1 MDHEN and CDR2 SYDVKM. CDR3: CASSLRTSGGPPYNEQFF. In DNA, the CDR3 is TGTGCCAGCAGTTTACGAACTAGCGGGGGGCCTCCCTACAATGAGCAGTTCTTC.

V usage is TRBV5-4 and J usage is TRBJ2-7; no clear D. Germline assignment: CDR1 SGHNT and CDR2 YYREEE (reference sequence). The CDR3 contains 15 residues. V lost 3 bases and J 3 bases, leaving 16 bases between the germline ends. The CDR3 protein is CASSSQAGRNYEQYF. In DNA, the CDR3 is TGTGCCAGCAGCTCCCAGGCAGGAAGAAACTACGAGCAGTACTTC.

The chain joins TRBV28 to TRBJ2-1; 7 nucleotides line up with TRBD1. Trimming took 6 bases from V and 7 from J; bases not matched to a gene: 6. CDR1 is MDHEN, CDR2 SYDVKM, per germline. This CDR3 contains 13 residues. The CDR3 sequence: CASRRDRFNEQFF. CDR3 nucleotide sequence: TGTGCCAGCAGACGGGACAGATTTAATGAGCAGTTCTTC.

This chain links TRBV20-1 with TRBJ1-1; 8 nucleotides agree with TRBD1. CDR3 length: 13 residues. The V and J ends lost 3 bases and 4 bases, in that order; junction bases with no gene match: 4. The germline gives CDR1 DFQATT, CDR2 SNEGSKA (reference sequence). CDR3 DNA sequence: TGCAGTGCTAGTACAGGGGGATTCACTGAAGCTTTCTTT. This sequence encodes CSASTGGFTEAFF.

The chain recombines TRBV7-8 with TRBJ1-1; D remains unclear. V was clipped by 3 bases and J by 4 bases, with 12 bases between them. This CDR3 comprises 14 residues. Germline V gives CDR1 SGHVS, CDR2 FQNEAQ. CDR3 region: CASSLDSGFTEAFF. The CDR3 bases are TGTGCCAGCAGCTTGGATTCGGGGTTCACTGAAGCTTTCTTT. Full variable domain (outside the CDR3, taken from reference TRBV7-8 and TRBJ1-1): GAGVSQSPRYKVAKRGQDVALRCDPISGHVSLFWYQQALGQGPEFLTYFQNEAQLDKSGLPSDRFFAERPEGSVSTLKIQRTQQEDSAVYLCASSLDSGFTEAFFGQGTRLTVV.

The rearrangement joins TRBV7-9 to TRBJ2-2; 12 nucleotides line up with TRBD2. This CDR3 has 18 residues. Trimming cost V 2 bases and J 6 bases; bases outside gene matches: 10. Per germline, CDR1 SEHNR and CDR2 FQNEAQ (reference sequence). CDR3 residues: CASSLPPRLAGVAGELFF. The DNA for the CDR3 is TGTGCCAGCAGCTTACCGCCCCGACTAGCGGGAGTGGCCGGGGAGCTGTTTTTT.

The chain couples TRBV6-5 to TRBJ2-7; 7 nucleotides agree with TRBD1. Germline CDR1 reads MNHEY; CDR2 reads SVGAGI. The length of the CDR3 is 13 residues. After removal of 6 bases from V and 4 bases from J, the junction contained 6 bases not matched to a gene. The CDR3 sequence: CASRPTGEYEQYF. Here the CDR3 DNA reads TGTGCCAGCAGGCCTACAGGGGAATACGAGCAGTACTTC.

The chain uses TRBV28 and TRBJ2-1, with TRBD2 as a possible D gene (6 bases). V was trimmed by 0 bases and J by 0 bases, leaving 6 bases between them. This CDR3 has 15 residues. Per the germline V gene, CDR1 is MDHEN and CDR2 is SYDVKM. The CDR3 is CASSLWEGSYNEQFF. The CDR3 DNA sequence: TGTGCCAGCAGTTTATGGGAGGGCTCCTACAATGAGCAGTTCTTC.

The V and J genes are TRBV7-2 and TRBJ1-4, with D maybe TRBD1 (5 bases). Between the trimmed V and J ends, which lost 4 bases and 8 bases, there was a span of 17 bases. The CDR3 loop spans 15 amino acids. Germline V CDR1 and CDR2: SGHTA, FQGNSA. The CDR3 reads CASSSMSGVPEKLFF. CDR3 nucleotides: TGTGCCAGCAGCTCCATGTCGGGGGTGCCAGAAAAACTGTTTTTT.

V gene TRBV2 combines with J gene TRBJ2-3; 10 bases agree with TRBD2. This CDR3 is built from 17 residues. V shed 4 bases, J shed 1 base, and the junction held 8 bases outside the gene matches. Germline values: CDR1 SNHLY, CDR2 FYNNEI. The CDR3 DNA follows: TGTGCCAGCAGTGGATCTATTCTAGCGGGGGGCACAGATACGCAGTATTTT. It yields the protein CASSGSILAGGTDTQYF.

This chain connects TRBV7-8 to TRBJ1-2; 8 bases agree with TRBD1. The CDR3 has 14 amino acids. Germline V CDR1 and CDR2: SGHVS, FQNEAQ. After removal of 5 bases from V and 5 bases from J, the junction contained 7 bases not matched to a gene. The CDR3 here is CASSVGTGEYGYTF. CDR3 bases: TGTGCCAGCAGCGTAGGGACAGGAGAATATGGCTACACCTTC.

This sequence joins TRBV3-1 (or the pseudogene TRBV3-2) and TRBJ1-2; 7 bases match TRBD1. Germline CDR1 and CDR2: LGHDT and YNNKEL (reference sequence). This CDR3 is 12 amino acids long. Trimming at V came to 3 bases and at J to 8 bases, leaving 3 bases not matched to a gene. CDR3 amino acids: CASSHQGGGYTF. The CDR3 DNA sequence: TGTGCCAGCAGCCACCAGGGGGGCGGCTACACCTTC.

The chain couples TRBV19 to TRBJ1-1; D gene unclear. The CDR3 sequence is 15 residues long. The germline V gene has CDR1 LNHDA and CDR2 SQIVND (reference sequence). V dropped 5 bases and J dropped 1 base, with 14 bases sitting between them. This chain's CDR3 is CASSRRVLGNTEAFF. CDR3 nucleotides: TGTGCCAGTAGTCGGAGGGTCCTTGGGAACACTGAAGCTTTCTTT.

This chain links TRBV4-1 with TRBJ2-5, with 9 positions matching TRBD2. V lost 4 bases and J lost 4; bases outside the gene matches: 4. CDR3 length equals 14 residues. CDR1 is MGHRA, CDR2 YSYEKL, per germline. The CDR3 DNA is TGCGCCAGCAGCCGGACTAGCGCCGGAGAGACCCAGTACTTC. It is translated as CASSRTSAGETQYF.

V usage is TRBV13 and J usage is TRBJ1-2, with D hard to call. CDR1 and CDR2 (germline): PRHDT, FYEKMQ (reference sequence). With 5 bases removed from V and 1 base from J, the gap between germline ends came to 5 bases. The CDR3 length is 12 residues. DNA for the CDR3: TGTGCCAGCAGCCTTCTTAACTATGGCTACACCTTC. Its protein product is CASSLLNYGYTF.

The genes are TRBV30 and TRBJ1-3; 7 positions agree with TRBD1. This CDR3 region has 14 residues. Germline V gene sequence: CDR1 GTSNPN, CDR2 SVGIG (reference sequence). Trimming took 3 bases from V and 1 from J; bases not matched to a gene: 3. The CDR3 loop reads CAWSQTGSGNTIYF. The CDR3 region has the DNA TGTGCCTGGAGCCAGACAGGGTCTGGAAACACCATATATTTT.

This clone has a single count. This chain joins TRBV9 and TRBJ1-4; unclear D gene. The CDR3 loop spans 16 amino acids. Germline CDR1 SGDLS, CDR2 YYNGEE. The V end was cut by 3 bases, the J end by 0 bases, with 12 bases between. The CDR3 nucleotides are TGTGCCAGCAGCGGCGAGGGAGCTACAACTAATGAAAAACTGTTTTTT. As protein: CASSGEGATTNEKLFF.

The V and J genes are TRBV21-1 and TRBJ2-5; TRBD2 is taken as the D call from the table, unchecked against the DNA. TRBV21-1 is a recognized pseudogene. This CDR3 is 16 amino acids long. DNA of the CDR3: TGTGCCAGCAGCAAAGGGGTCGCGGGGGCGGGAGAGACCCAGTACTTC. Its translation: CASSKGVAGAGETQYF.

The V and J genes are TRBV6-2 or TRBV6-3 and TRBJ1-2; possibly TRBD1 for D (6 bases). Trimming left V 6 bases short and J 10 bases short, with 18 bases between. Germline V gene sequence: CDR1 MNHEY, CDR2 SVGEGT. The CDR3 consists of 13 residues. The CDR3: CASSLRTAGVYTF. The CDR3 DNA is TGTGCCAGCAGCTTGAGGACAGCGGGAGTCTACACCTTC.

This clone was seen just once. CDR3 DNA: TGCGCCAGCAGCGATCCGGGACAGGGAATGACCGGGGAGCTGTTTTTT. Translated: CASSDPGQGMTGELFF. The chain couples TRBV5-1 to TRBJ2-2; TRBD1 matches 9 bases. V lost 4 bases to trimming and J lost 5 bases; unmatched junction nucleotides: 9. The CDR3 sequence is 16 residues long. In germline, CDR1 is SGHRS, CDR2 YFSETQ.

J is TRBJ1-2 and V is TRBV6-5, with D perhaps matching TRBD1 (6 bases). V dropped 5 bases and J dropped 4 bases, with 17 bases sitting between them. Germline V lookup: CDR1 MNHEY, CDR2 SVGAGI. The length of the CDR3 is 15 residues. The CDR3 spells CASSPVGAGPYGYTF. The CDR3 DNA reads as TGTGCCAGCAGTCCTGTGGGGGCCGGCCCCTATGGCTACACCTTC.